A single sample is the source of the 2 T cell receptor beta chains below, sequenced in a study of CD8+ T cells in alopecia areata. As the sequencing template, cDNA was produced by extracting RNA and reverse transcribing it. Method: immunoSEQ multiplex PCR; TCRdb's copy keeps in-frame clones and lacks some. The sample carries about 130,000 clones, roughly 58% recorded once. The starting material was CD4+ T cells sorted from blood, obtained at week 0. These receptors all come from a human donor with alopecia areata.

The chain uses TRBV6-5 and TRBJ2-7; D unresolved. This CDR3 comprises 13 residues. Germline V gene sequence: CDR1 MNHEY, CDR2 SVGAGI. The ends were cut back, 6 bases at V and 3 bases at J, with 12 bases in the middle. CDR3 in amino acids: CASRNLQLYEQYF. DNA of the CDR3: TGTGCCAGCAGAAATCTACAGCTCTACGAGCAGTACTTC.

Remarks on this clone: Other DNA sequences within the sample encode an identical CDR3. The V call is TRBV2, the J call TRBJ2-2, with a tentative D call TRBD1 (6 bases). The length of the CDR3 is 13 residues. CDR1 is SNHLY and CDR2 is FYNNEI in the germline V gene. CDR3 sequence (DNA): TGTGCTAGCTGTCAGGGGCGCACCGGGGAGCTGTTTTTT. Protein product: CASCQGRTGELFF.